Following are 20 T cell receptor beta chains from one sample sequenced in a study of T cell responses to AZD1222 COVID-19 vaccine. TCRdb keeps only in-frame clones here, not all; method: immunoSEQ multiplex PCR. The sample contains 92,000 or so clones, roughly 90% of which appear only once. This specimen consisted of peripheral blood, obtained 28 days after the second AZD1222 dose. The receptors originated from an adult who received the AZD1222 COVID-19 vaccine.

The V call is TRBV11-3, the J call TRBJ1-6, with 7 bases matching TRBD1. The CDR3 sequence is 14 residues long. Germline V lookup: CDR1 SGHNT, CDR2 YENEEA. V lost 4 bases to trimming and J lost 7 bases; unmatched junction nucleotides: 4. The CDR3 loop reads CASSSSTGNSPLHF. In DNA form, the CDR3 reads TGTGCCAGCAGCTCGTCGACAGGGAATTCACCCCTCCACTTT.

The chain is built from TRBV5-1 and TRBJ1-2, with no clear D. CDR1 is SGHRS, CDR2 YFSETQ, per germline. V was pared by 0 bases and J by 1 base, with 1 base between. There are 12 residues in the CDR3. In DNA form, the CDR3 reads TGCGCCAGCAGCTTGGATAACTATGGCTACACCTTC. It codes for CASSLDNYGYTF.

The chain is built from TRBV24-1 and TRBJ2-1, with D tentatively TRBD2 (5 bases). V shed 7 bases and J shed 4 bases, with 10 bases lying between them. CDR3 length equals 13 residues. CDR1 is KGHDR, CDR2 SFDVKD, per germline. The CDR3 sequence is CATRKDLYNEQFF. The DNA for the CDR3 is TGTGCCACCAGAAAGGACTTATACAATGAGCAGTTCTTC.

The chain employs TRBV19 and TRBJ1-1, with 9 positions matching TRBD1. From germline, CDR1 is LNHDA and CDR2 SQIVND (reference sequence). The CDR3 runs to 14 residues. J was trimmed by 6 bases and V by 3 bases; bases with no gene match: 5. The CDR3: CASSITGGDAEAFF. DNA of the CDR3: TGTGCCAGTAGTATTACAGGGGGCGATGCTGAAGCTTTCTTT.

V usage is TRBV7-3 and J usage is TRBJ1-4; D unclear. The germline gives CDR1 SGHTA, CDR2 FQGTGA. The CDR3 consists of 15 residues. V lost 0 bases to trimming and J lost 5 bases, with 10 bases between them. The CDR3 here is CASSLTGRPNEKLFF. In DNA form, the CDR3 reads TGTGCCAGCAGCTTAACGGGCAGGCCGAATGAAAAACTGTTTTTT.

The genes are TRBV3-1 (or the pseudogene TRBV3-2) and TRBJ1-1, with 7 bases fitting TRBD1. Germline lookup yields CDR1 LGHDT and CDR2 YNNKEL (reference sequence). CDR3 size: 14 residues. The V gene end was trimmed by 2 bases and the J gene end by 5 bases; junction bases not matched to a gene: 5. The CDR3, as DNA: TGTGCCAGCAGCCAAAACAGGGGATATACTGAAGCTTTCTTT. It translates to CASSQNRGYTEAFF.

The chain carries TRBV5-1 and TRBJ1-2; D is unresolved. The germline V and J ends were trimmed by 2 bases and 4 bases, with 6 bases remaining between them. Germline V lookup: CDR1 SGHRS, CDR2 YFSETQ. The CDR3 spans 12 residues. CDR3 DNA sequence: TGCGCCAGCAGCTTAGGTATCTATGGCTACACCTTC. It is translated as CASSLGIYGYTF.

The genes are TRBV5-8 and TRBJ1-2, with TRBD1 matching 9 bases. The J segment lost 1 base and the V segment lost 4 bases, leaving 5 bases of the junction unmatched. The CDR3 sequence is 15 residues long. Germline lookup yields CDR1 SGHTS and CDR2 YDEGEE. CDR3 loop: CASSRGTGYNYGYTF. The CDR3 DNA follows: TGTGCCAGCAGCCGTGGGACAGGGTATAACTATGGCTACACCTTC.

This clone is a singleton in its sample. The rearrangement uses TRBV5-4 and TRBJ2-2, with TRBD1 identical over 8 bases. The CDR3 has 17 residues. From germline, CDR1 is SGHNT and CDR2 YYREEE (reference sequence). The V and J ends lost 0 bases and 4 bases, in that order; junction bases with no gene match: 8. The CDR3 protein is CASSLAAGQGATGELFF. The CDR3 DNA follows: TGTGCCAGCAGCTTGGCCGCTGGACAGGGAGCCACCGGGGAGCTGTTTTTT. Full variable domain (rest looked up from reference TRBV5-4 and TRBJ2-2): ETGVTQSPTHLIKTRGQQVTLRCSSQSGHNTVSWYQQALGQGPQFIFQYYREEENGRGNFPPRFSGLQFPNYSSELNVNALELDDSALYLCASSLAAGQGATGELFFGEGSRLTVL.

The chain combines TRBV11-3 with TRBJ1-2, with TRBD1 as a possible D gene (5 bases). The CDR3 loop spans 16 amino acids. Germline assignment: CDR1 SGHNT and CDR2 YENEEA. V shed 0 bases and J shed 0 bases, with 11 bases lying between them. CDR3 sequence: CASSLEGRRANYGYTF. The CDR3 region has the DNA TGTGCCAGCAGCTTAGAGGGACGGCGGGCTAACTATGGCTACACCTTC.

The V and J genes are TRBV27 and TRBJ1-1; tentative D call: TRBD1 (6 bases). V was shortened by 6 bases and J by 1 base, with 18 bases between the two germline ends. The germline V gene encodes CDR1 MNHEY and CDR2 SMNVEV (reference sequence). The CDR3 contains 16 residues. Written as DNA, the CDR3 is TGTGCCAGCAGCCCTCCTTTACAGGGTAGGAACACTGAAGCTTTCTTT. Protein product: CASSPPLQGRNTEAFF.

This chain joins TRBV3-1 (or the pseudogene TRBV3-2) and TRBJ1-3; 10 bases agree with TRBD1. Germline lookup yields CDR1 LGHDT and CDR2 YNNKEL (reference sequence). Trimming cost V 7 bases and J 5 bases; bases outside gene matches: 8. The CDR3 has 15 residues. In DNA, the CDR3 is TGTGCCAGCAAATGGGGACAGGGGATCCGAAACACCATATATTTT. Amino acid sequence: CASKWGQGIRNTIYF.

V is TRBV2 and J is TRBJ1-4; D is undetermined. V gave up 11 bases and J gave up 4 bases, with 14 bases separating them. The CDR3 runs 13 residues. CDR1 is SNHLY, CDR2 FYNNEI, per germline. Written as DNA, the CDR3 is TGTGCCGGCGATGGGCCTAGTAATGAAAAACTGTTTTTT. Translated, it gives CAGDGPSNEKLFF.

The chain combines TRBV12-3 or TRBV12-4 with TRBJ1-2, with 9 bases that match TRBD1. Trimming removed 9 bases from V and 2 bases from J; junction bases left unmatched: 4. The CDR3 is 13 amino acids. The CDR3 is CASYDRGNYGYTF. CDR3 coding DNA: TGTGCCAGTTACGACAGGGGGAACTATGGCTACACCTTC.

CDR3 coding DNA: TGTGCCAGCAGCCCAAAACTAGCGGGGGCGCACGCCAATGAGCAGTTCTTC. Translated, it gives CASSPKLAGAHANEQFF. The rearrangement uses TRBV7-9 and TRBJ2-1, with TRBD2 matching 11 bases. The CDR3 length is 17 residues. Germline loops: CDR1 SEHNR, CDR2 FQNEAQ (reference sequence). The trim removed 5 bases at V and 6 bases at J, leaving 12 bases unmatched.

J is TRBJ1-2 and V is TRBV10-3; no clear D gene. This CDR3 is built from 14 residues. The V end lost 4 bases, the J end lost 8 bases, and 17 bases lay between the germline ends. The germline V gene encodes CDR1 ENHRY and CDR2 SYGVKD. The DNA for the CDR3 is TGTGCCATCAGTGGGCTCCCCGGGGAAGTCGGCTACACCTTC. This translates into CAISGLPGEVGYTF.

The CDR3 region has the DNA TGTGCCAGCAGTCCTGGGACGGCCAATGAAGCTTTCTTT. This sequence encodes CASSPGTANEAFF. The chain has TRBV28 and TRBJ1-1; D is perhaps TRBD1 (5 bases). Germline CDR1 and CDR2: MDHEN and SYDVKM. Trimming took off 5 bases at V and 7 bases at J, with 14 bases between the two ends. CDR3 length equals 13 residues.

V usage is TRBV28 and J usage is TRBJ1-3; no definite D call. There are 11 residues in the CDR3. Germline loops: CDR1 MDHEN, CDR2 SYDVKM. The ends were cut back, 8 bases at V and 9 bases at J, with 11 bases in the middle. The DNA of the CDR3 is TGTGCCAGCGGATCCGTTCTCACCATATATTTT. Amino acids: CASGSVLTIYF.

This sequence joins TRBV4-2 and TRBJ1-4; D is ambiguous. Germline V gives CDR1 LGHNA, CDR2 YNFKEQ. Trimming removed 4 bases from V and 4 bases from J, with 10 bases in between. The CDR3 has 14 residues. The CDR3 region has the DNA TGTGCCAGCAGCCGGGCGTTGGATAATGAAAAACTGTTTTTT. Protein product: CASSRALDNEKLFF.

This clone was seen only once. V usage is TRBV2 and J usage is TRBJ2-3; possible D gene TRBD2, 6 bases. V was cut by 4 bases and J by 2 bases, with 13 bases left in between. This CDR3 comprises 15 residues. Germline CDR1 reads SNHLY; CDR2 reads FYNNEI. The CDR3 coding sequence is TGTGCCAGCAGTGGCGGACTACCGACCACAGATACGCAGTATTTT. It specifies CASSGGLPTTDTQYF.